This T cell receptor beta chain was sequenced for a study of CXCR3-negative and CXCR3-positive naive CD8 T cells. About the study: For each library, about 1.5 +/- 0.3 million TRB reads were obtained, some 140 million in total.

Study-level points and caveats: Researchers report that CXCR3-positive naive cells carry more hydrophobic TRB CDR3s than CXCR3-negative naive cells. Naive subsets did not differ in surface CD5, and the authors estimated TCR strength using properties of the TRB CDR3.

5' RACE with UMI labels generated the TRB cDNA libraries. Using the 5' RACE reads, TCRdb records one entry per CDR3 protein without DNA. The sample spans some 100,000 distinct CDR3 sequences; the ten largest clones claim approximately 0.36%. Within the CD8+ T cell compartment, naive cells were CD45RO-CCR7+CD27+CD95-. In the case of this clonotype: Its specificity is unknown.

The clonotype comes from a human donor in good health. Some clones in this sample may be carry-over from other donors' samples. Sequencing was carried out using naive CXCR3+ CD8+ T cells from blood. Subset in this sample: CD45RO-CCR7+CD27+CD95- naive CD8+ T cells expressing CXCR3 (TNR3+).

CDR3 amino acids: CASSLIGGSTDTQYF. The chain has TRBV7-3 and TRBJ2-3; TCRdb reports TRBD2, a call that lacks DNA to check it against. CDR3 size: 15 residues. Germline CDR1 SGHTA, CDR2 FQGTGA.